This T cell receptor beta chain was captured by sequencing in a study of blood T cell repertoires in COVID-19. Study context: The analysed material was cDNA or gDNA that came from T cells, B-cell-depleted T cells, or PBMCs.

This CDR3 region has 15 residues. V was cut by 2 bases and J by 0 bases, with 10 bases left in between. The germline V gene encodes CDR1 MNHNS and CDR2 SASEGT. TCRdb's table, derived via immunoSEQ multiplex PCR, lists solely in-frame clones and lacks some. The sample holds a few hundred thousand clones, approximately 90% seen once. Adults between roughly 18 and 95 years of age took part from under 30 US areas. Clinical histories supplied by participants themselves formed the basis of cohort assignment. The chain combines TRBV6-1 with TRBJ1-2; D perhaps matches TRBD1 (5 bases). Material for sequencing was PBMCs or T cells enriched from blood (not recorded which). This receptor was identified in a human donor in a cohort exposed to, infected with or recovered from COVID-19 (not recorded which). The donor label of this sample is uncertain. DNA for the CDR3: TGTGCCAGCAGTGAAATGTCCAGGGCTAACTATGGCTACACCTTC. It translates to CASSEMSRANYGYTF.